These 16 T cell receptor beta chains came from one sample sequenced in a study of control samples from healthy donors and cancer patients. TCRdb's copy holds only in-frame clones and misses some; the assay was immunoSEQ multiplex PCR. The sample consists of approximately 120,000 clones, over 75% of them appearing once. The sequenced sample consisted of blood. The receptors were sampled from a man younger than 30 in good health.

The chain links TRBV6-6 to TRBJ2-7, with unresolved D. In germline, CDR1 is MNHNY, CDR2 SVGAGI (reference sequence). Trimming took 4 bases from V and 4 from J, leaving 5 bases between them. The CDR3 extends over 11 amino acids. The CDR3 spells CASSSLYEQYF. The CDR3 DNA follows: TGTGCCAGCAGTTCCCTTTACGAGCAGTACTTC.

The chain uses TRBV6-5 and TRBJ2-1; D uncertain. The germline V and J ends were trimmed by 0 bases and 8 bases, with 17 bases remaining between them. This CDR3 spans 16 amino acids. The germline gives CDR1 MNHEY, CDR2 SVGAGI. The CDR3 sequence is CASSYSIRSSFDEQFF. CDR3 in DNA: TGTGCCAGCAGTTACTCAATCCGGTCCTCTTTCGATGAGCAGTTCTTC.

The CDR3 nucleotides are TGTGCCAGCAGCCCCCGCTTGTCCTACGAGCAGTACTTC. This translates into CASSPRLSYEQYF. The chain recombines TRBV9 with TRBJ2-7; D gene ambiguous. The V end lost 4 bases, the J end lost 1 base, and 9 bases lay between the germline ends. Germline V lookup: CDR1 SGDLS, CDR2 YYNGEE. The CDR3 has 13 amino acids.

The chain uses TRBV28 and TRBJ2-2, with D possibly being TRBD2 (7 bases). V shed 7 bases and J shed 7 bases, with 19 bases lying between them. Germline CDR1 reads MDHEN; CDR2 reads SYDVKM. This CDR3 is 15 amino acids long. CDR3 nucleotides: TGTGCCAGCACCCCCGTATCGGGGGGCGGCGGGGAGCTGTTTTTT. Protein product: CASTPVSGGGGELFF.

This sequence joins TRBV6-6 and TRBJ1-2; the match to TRBD1 covers 8 bases. The germline CDR1 and CDR2 sequences are MNHNY and SVGAGI (reference sequence). After removal of 4 bases from V and 2 bases from J, the junction contained 3 bases not matched to a gene. The CDR3 extends over 14 amino acids. In DNA, the CDR3 is TGTGCCAGCAGTTTAAGACAGGGGAACTATGGCTACACCTTC. Translation gives CASSLRQGNYGYTF.

V is TRBV6-5 and J is TRBJ2-7; maybe TRBD2 (5 bases). Germline CDR1 is MNHEY and CDR2 is SVGAGI. This CDR3 has 13 residues. V was clipped by 7 bases and J by 1 base, with 11 bases between them. The CDR3 protein is CASTSERSYEQYF. CDR3 sequence (DNA): TGTGCCAGCACTTCCGAGCGGTCCTACGAGCAGTACTTC.

The V and J genes are TRBV11-2 and TRBJ2-7; D ambiguous. Germline loops: CDR1 SGHAT, CDR2 FQNNGV. This CDR3 region has 13 residues. The V gene lost 2 bases and the J gene lost 6 bases, with 11 bases spanning the gap. The chain's CDR3 is CASSLSPLSEQYF. The DNA of the CDR3 is TGTGCCAGCAGCTTATCCCCCCTCTCCGAGCAGTACTTC.

This rearrangement joins TRBV12-3 or TRBV12-4 to TRBJ1-2; the D gene is possibly TRBD1 (5 bases). The CDR3 consists of 13 residues. V was shortened by 2 bases and J by 8 bases, with 12 bases between the two germline ends. CDR3 nucleotide sequence: TGTGCCAGCAGTTTAAGAAGGGGCCGGGGCTACACCTTC. Its protein is CASSLRRGRGYTF.

This clone was seen a single time. The chain links TRBV5-1 to TRBJ1-5, with a weak D call TRBD1 (6 bases). V was pared by 4 bases and J by 7 bases, with 15 bases between. The CDR3 is made up of 14 amino acids. CDR1 is SGHRS and CDR2 is YFSETQ in the germline V gene. CDR3 DNA sequence: TGCGCCAGCAGCGGTGGGGGGGCAGGGCAGCCCCAGCATTTT. Protein product: CASSGGGAGQPQHF.

The chain carries TRBV9 and TRBJ1-1, with D unresolved. Germline loops: CDR1 SGDLS, CDR2 YYNGEE. V lost 0 bases, J lost 0 bases, and 6 bases lay in between. The CDR3 covers 14 residues. CDR3 in amino acids: CASSVVSMNTEAFF. DNA of the CDR3: TGTGCCAGCAGCGTAGTGAGCATGAACACTGAAGCTTTCTTT.

The rearrangement joins TRBV10-1 to TRBJ2-2; a possible D gene is TRBD2 (5 bases). The CDR3 is made up of 13 amino acids. With 5 bases removed from V and 15 bases from J, the gap between germline ends came to 19 bases. The germline CDR1 and CDR2 sequences are WNHNN and SYGVQD (reference sequence). CDR3 bases: TGCGCCAGCAGTCCCAAAACGTCGGGAAGGGTGTTTTTT. Amino acids: CASSPKTSGRVFF.

The V and J genes are TRBV7-2 and TRBJ1-1, with D unresolved. CDR1 is SGHTA, CDR2 FQGNSA, per germline. Deletions cut 2 bases from V and 2 bases from J, with 9 bases between. The CDR3 length is 14 residues. The CDR3 DNA reads as TGTGCCAGCAGCTTACGGTGGGGTAACACTGAAGCTTTCTTT. This sequence encodes CASSLRWGNTEAFF.

The chain uses TRBV19 and TRBJ1-4; D may be TRBD1 (5 bases). The germline V gene has CDR1 LNHDA and CDR2 SQIVND (reference sequence). This CDR3 has 17 residues. V lost 6 bases to trimming and J lost 4 bases, with 21 bases between them. The CDR3 loop is CASSIGVTGRINEKLFF. CDR3 nucleotide sequence: TGTGCCAGTAGCATTGGAGTTACAGGACGGATTAATGAAAAACTGTTTTTT.

The chain couples TRBV4-1 to TRBJ2-6, with D hard to call. The germline CDR1 and CDR2 sequences are MGHRA and YSYEKL. V was trimmed by 0 bases and J by 0 bases, leaving 6 bases between them. This CDR3 is 16 amino acids long. CDR3 residues: CASSQEWSSGANVLTF. The DNA for the CDR3 is TGCGCCAGCAGCCAAGAATGGAGCTCTGGGGCCAACGTCCTGACTTTC.

The rearrangement uses TRBV6-2 or TRBV6-3 and TRBJ2-5, with a possible D match to TRBD1 (6 bases). CDR1 and CDR2 (germline): MNHEY, SVGEGT. Trimming stripped 0 bases from V and 5 bases from J, with 13 bases between. The CDR3 contains 15 residues. CDR3 nucleotides: TGTGCCAGCAGTTACTCGGACGGAAGGGGGGAGACCCAGTACTTC. It codes for CASSYSDGRGETQYF.

V and J are TRBV28 and TRBJ1-1; D is undetermined. This CDR3 has 13 amino acids. Trimming pared 5 bases from V and 0 bases from J, leaving 7 bases between. Germline assignment: CDR1 MDHEN and CDR2 SYDVKM. As DNA, the CDR3 is TGTGCCAGCAGTATAGATATGAACACTGAAGCTTTCTTT. It specifies CASSIDMNTEAFF.